This T cell receptor beta chain was retrieved from a study of blood T cell repertoires in COVID-19. Study-level background: T cells, B-cell-depleted T cells, or PBMCs supplied cDNA or gDNA.

The CDR3 is 14 residues long. Per germline, CDR1 SQVTM and CDR2 ANQGSEA. V dropped 7 bases and J dropped 5; count of bases not matched to a gene: 13. This clone was picked up one time. Sequencing used immunoSEQ multiplex PCR; TCRdb keeps in-frame clones, though not all of them. Of about 320,000 clones listed, around 90% were seen once; the top ten hold 5%. Material for sequencing was PBMCs or T cells enriched from blood (not recorded which). J is TRBJ2-7 and V is TRBV29-1, with 8 bases fitting TRBD1. The clonotype originates from a man aged 25 to 40 who had recovered from COVID-19. The CDR3 DNA reads as TGCAGCGCCCGGGGAAACAGGGGGACCGACGAGCAGTACTTC. Protein sequence: CSARGNRGTDEQYF.